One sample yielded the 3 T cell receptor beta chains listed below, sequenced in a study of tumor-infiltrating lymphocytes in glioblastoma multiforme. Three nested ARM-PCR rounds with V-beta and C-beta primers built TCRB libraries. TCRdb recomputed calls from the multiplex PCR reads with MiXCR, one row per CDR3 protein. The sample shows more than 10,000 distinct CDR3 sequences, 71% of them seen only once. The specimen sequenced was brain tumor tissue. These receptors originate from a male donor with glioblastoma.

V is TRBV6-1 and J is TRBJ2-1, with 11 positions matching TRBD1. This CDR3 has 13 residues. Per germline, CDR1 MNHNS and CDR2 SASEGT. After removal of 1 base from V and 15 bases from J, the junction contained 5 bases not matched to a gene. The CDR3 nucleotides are TGTGCCAGCAGTGAAGGGGACAGGGGGTTTATGTTCTTC. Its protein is CASSEGDRGFMFF.

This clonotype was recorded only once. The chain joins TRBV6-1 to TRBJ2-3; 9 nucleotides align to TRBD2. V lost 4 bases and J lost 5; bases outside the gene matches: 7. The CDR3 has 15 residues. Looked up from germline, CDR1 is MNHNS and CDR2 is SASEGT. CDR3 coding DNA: TGTGCCAGCAGTGGGACTAGCGTCATGGGAGATACGCAGTATTTT. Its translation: CASSGTSVMGDTQYF.

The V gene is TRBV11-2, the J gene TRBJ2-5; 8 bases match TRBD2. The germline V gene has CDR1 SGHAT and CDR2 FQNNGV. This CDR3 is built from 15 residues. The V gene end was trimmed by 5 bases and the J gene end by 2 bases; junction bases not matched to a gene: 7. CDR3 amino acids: CASSIPGGGQETQYF. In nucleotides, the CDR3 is TGTGCCAGCAGCATTCCGGGAGGGGGGCAAGAGACCCAGTACTTC.